Shown below are 20 T cell receptor beta chains from a single sample sequenced in a study of shared clonotypes between healthy human individuals. Using immunoSEQ multiplex PCR, the repertoire was profiled, and TCRdb retains in-frame clones only, with some absent. The table records about 1.5 million clones, roughly 97% of them present only once. The sequenced sample was naive CD4+ T cells sorted from blood. Described subset: CD45RA+ positively selected. These receptors originate from a man aged 30-40 years in good health.

V and J are TRBV5-6 and TRBJ2-7, with D perhaps TRBD1 or TRBD2 (5 bases each). The CDR3 has 13 residues. Trimming took off 4 bases at V and 7 bases at J, with 15 bases between the two ends. In germline, CDR1 is SGHDT, CDR2 YYEEEE. This CDR3 is CASSLGTPREQYF. DNA for the CDR3: TGTGCCAGCAGCCTCGGGACCCCGCGGGAGCAGTACTTC.

The chain has TRBV5-4 and TRBJ2-4; D perhaps matches TRBD2 (7 bases). The V gene lost 2 bases and the J gene lost 1 base, with 13 bases spanning the gap. The length of the CDR3 is 16 residues. Germline V CDR1 and CDR2: SGHNT, YYREEE (reference sequence). CDR3 sequence: CASSLAEGGAKNIQYF. CDR3 DNA sequence: TGTGCCAGCAGCTTAGCGGAGGGGGGGGCCAAAAACATTCAGTACTTC.

This clone was seen only once. The chain links TRBV7-2 to TRBJ2-1, with TRBD1 matching 7 bases. This CDR3 comprises 16 residues. Germline V gene data show CDR1 as SGHTA and CDR2 as FQGNSA. After removal of 6 bases from V and 1 base from J, the junction contained 9 bases not matched to a gene. The CDR3 DNA is TGTGCCAGCAGAACTCTCTACAGGGGATCCTACAATGAGCAGTTCTTC. Amino acids: CASRTLYRGSYNEQFF.

The V gene is TRBV7-8, the J gene TRBJ2-2; 7 bases are shared with TRBD2. From germline, CDR1 is SGHVS and CDR2 FQNEAQ. Trimming cost V 5 bases and J 0 bases; bases outside gene matches: 6. The CDR3 sequence is 16 residues long. The CDR3 loop is CASSPGAGANTGELFF. In DNA form, the CDR3 reads TGTGCCAGCAGCCCCGGCGCGGGGGCGAACACCGGGGAGCTGTTTTTT.

The V and J genes are TRBV7-2 and TRBJ2-3; D not certain. Between the trimmed V and J ends, which lost 2 bases and 6 bases, there was a span of 3 bases. CDR1 is SGHTA, CDR2 FQGNSA, per germline. The CDR3 has 11 residues. CDR3 residues: CASSLHDTQYF. The CDR3 DNA is TGTGCCAGCAGCTTACACGATACGCAGTATTTT.

The chain joins TRBV9 to TRBJ2-1; the match to TRBD2 covers 8 bases. Germline CDR1 and CDR2: SGDLS and YYNGEE. J gave up 7 bases and V 4 bases, and 10 bases lay outside the gene matches. The CDR3 is 15 amino acids. The CDR3: CASSPRTGLANEQFF. CDR3 in DNA: TGTGCCAGCAGCCCGAGGACTGGACTAGCAAATGAGCAGTTCTTC.

The chain recombines TRBV9 with TRBJ2-1; 9 bases fit TRBD2. This CDR3 comprises 15 residues. The germline V gene encodes CDR1 SGDLS and CDR2 YYNGEE. Trimming cost V 4 bases and J 3 bases; bases outside gene matches: 5. The CDR3 sequence is CASSPRLADYNEQFF. The CDR3 DNA is TGTGCCAGCAGCCCCCGACTAGCGGACTACAATGAGCAGTTCTTC.

This clone was detected only once. The rearrangement links TRBV28 to TRBJ1-5; D not resolved. This CDR3 comprises 14 residues. Trimming removed 8 bases at V and 1 base at J, with 12 bases between. Looked up from germline, CDR1 is MDHEN and CDR2 is SYDVKM. The CDR3 loop is CASALTGSNQPQHF. The CDR3 DNA is TGTGCCAGCGCCTTAACCGGCAGCAATCAGCCCCAGCATTTT.

This chain uses TRBV29-1 with TRBJ1-1; D remains unclear. This CDR3 region has 13 residues. The germline V gene encodes CDR1 SQVTM and CDR2 ANQGSEA. V lost 6 bases and J lost 0, with 11 bases in between. This chain's CDR3 is CSVPDNVNTEAFF. In DNA form, the CDR3 reads TGCAGCGTACCCGACAACGTGAACACTGAAGCTTTCTTT.

The chain recombines TRBV2 with TRBJ1-1, with 7 bases matching TRBD1. This CDR3 region has 13 residues. From germline, CDR1 is SNHLY and CDR2 FYNNEI. J was trimmed by 7 bases and V by 6 bases; bases with no gene match: 8. In DNA, the CDR3 is TGTGCCAGCAGGCAGGTAGGGGGCAATGAAGCTTTCTTT. As protein: CASRQVGGNEAFF. The whole variable domain, remainder taken from reference TRBV2 and TRBJ1-1, is EPEVTQTPSHQVTQMGQEVILRCVPISNHLYFYWYRQILGQKVEFLVSFYNNEISEKSEIFDDQFSVERPDGSNFTLKIRSTKLEDSAMYFCASRQVGGNEAFFGQGTRLTVV.

The chain employs TRBV15 and TRBJ2-5; TRBD1 agrees at 9 bases. The CDR3 extends over 14 amino acids. CDR1 and CDR2 (germline): LNHNV, YYDKDF (reference sequence). The J segment lost 5 bases and the V segment lost 3 bases, leaving 4 bases of the junction unmatched. CDR3 DNA sequence: TGTGCCACCAGCAGGTACAGGGGGCTTGAGACCCAGTACTTC. As protein: CATSRYRGLETQYF. The full variable domain, completed using reference TRBV15 and TRBJ2-5, is DAMVIQNPRYQVTQFGKPVTLSCSQTLNHNVMYWYQQKSSQAPKLLFHYYDKDFNNEADTPDNFQSRRPNTSFCFLDIRSPGLGDTAMYLCATSRYRGLETQYFGPGTRLLVL.

This chain links TRBV7-9 with TRBJ2-1; no clear D gene. With 7 bases removed from V and 9 bases from J, the gap between germline ends came to 4 bases. Germline V gene data show CDR1 as SEHNR and CDR2 as FQNEAQ (reference sequence). The CDR3 loop spans 9 amino acids. The CDR3 DNA is TGTGCCAGCAACGGTGAGCAGTTCTTC. It encodes CASNGEQFF.

The gene calls are TRBV19 and TRBJ2-7, with 7 positions matching TRBD1. V gave up 4 bases and J gave up 3 bases; unmatched junction bases: 6. The CDR3 runs to 14 residues. From germline, CDR1 is LNHDA and CDR2 SQIVND (reference sequence). The CDR3 coding sequence is TGTGCCAGTAGTAGGGACAGACCCCACTACGAGCAGTACTTC. It translates to CASSRDRPHYEQYF.

The V and J genes are TRBV5-4 and TRBJ2-7; TRBD1 might be the D (5 bases). Germline CDR1 and CDR2: SGHNT and YYREEE (reference sequence). The V end lost 4 bases, the J end lost 4 bases, and 9 bases lay between the germline ends. The length of the CDR3 is 12 residues. CDR3 DNA: TGTGCCAGCAGCCCTCAGGGATACGAGCAGTACTTC. Amino acids: CASSPQGYEQYF. Complete variable domain (other parts from reference TRBV5-4 and TRBJ2-7): ETGVTQSPTHLIKTRGQQVTLRCSSQSGHNTVSWYQQALGQGPQFIFQYYREEENGRGNFPPRFSGLQFPNYSSELNVNALELDDSALYLCASSPQGYEQYFGPGTRLTVT.

This clone was recorded once. V usage is TRBV5-4 and J usage is TRBJ1-2; D unclear. The CDR3 runs to 13 residues. V dropped 5 bases and J dropped 5 bases, with 13 bases sitting between them. Germline lookup yields CDR1 SGHNT and CDR2 YYREEE (reference sequence). CDR3 in amino acids: CASRSSDKYGYTF. The CDR3 DNA follows: TGTGCCAGCAGATCCTCAGACAAGTATGGCTACACCTTC.

Only one count was recorded for this clone. This chain links TRBV14 with TRBJ2-2; 10 bases are a match to TRBD1. Germline loops: CDR1 SGHDN, CDR2 FVKESK. J was trimmed by 0 bases and V by 7 bases; bases with no gene match: 5. The CDR3 length is 16 residues. The CDR3 DNA sequence: TGTGCCAGCAAGGGAGACAGGGGGCCGAACACCGGGGAGCTGTTTTTT. Protein: CASKGDRGPNTGELFF.

The chain is built from TRBV5-4 and TRBJ2-7; TRBD2 agrees at 7 bases. The CDR3 consists of 16 residues. Trimming took 5 bases from V and 3 from J; bases not matched to a gene: 14. Germline values: CDR1 SGHNT, CDR2 YYREEE (reference sequence). CDR3 amino acids: CASSPELASTHYEQYF. Here the CDR3 DNA reads TGTGCCAGCAGTCCCGAACTAGCGAGTACCCACTACGAGCAGTACTTC.

Comments on this clone: Other nucleotide sequences in the sample specify the same CDR3. The J gene is TRBJ1-2, the V gene TRBV28; D not certain. This CDR3 has 13 residues. V was shortened by 3 bases and J by 0 bases, with 5 bases between the two germline ends. From germline, CDR1 is MDHEN and CDR2 SYDVKM. CDR3 in amino acids: CASSFGTNYGYTF. The DNA of the CDR3 is TGTGCCAGCAGTTTTGGGACTAACTATGGCTACACCTTC.

The chain employs TRBV4-2 and TRBJ1-1; D gene unclear. In germline, CDR1 is LGHNA, CDR2 YNFKEQ. The CDR3 extends over 14 amino acids. Trimming removed 0 bases from V and 7 bases from J, with 12 bases in between. Written as DNA, the CDR3 is TGTGCCAGCAGCCAAGACCCGGGCTGGCGTGAAGCTTTCTTT. It codes for CASSQDPGWREAFF.

The chain carries TRBV7-9 and TRBJ1-2, with 9 bases lining up with TRBD1. Germline V CDR1 and CDR2: SEHNR, FQNEAQ (reference sequence). The ends lost 5 bases at V and 3 bases at J; junction bases unmatched: 7. The CDR3 loop spans 15 amino acids. CDR3 in amino acids: CASSPPGQGDYGYTF. CDR3 DNA sequence: TGTGCCAGCAGCCCCCCGGGACAGGGCGACTATGGCTACACCTTC.